In its sample, the clone carrying this T cell receptor beta chain was seen a few times. Germline V gives CDR1 MGHRA, CDR2 YSYEKL. V was clipped by 4 bases and J by 0 bases, with 16 bases between them. The CDR3 runs 17 residues. The table came from immunoSEQ multiplex PCR; TCRdb's copy has only in-frame clones and leaves some out. The sample comprises about 46,000 clones, about 86% of which are singletons, and roughly 17% rests with the top ten. This record belongs to a study of T cells in localized non-small cell lung cancer. The sample in question was peripheral blood mononuclear cells, obtained before any cancer treatment. The clonotype comes from a man aged 40 to 70 with stage III lung adenocarcinoma. The chain is built from TRBV4-1 and TRBJ2-1; the D call may be TRBD1 or TRBD2 (5 bases each). The DNA for the CDR3 is TGCGCCAGCAGCCGGCCCTTGGGGGAATCCTCCTACAATGAGCAGTTCTTC. Translation gives CASSRPLGESSYNEQFF.